This T cell receptor (beta chain) is drawn from a study of graft-versus-host responses after intestinal transplantation. Background on the study: Recipients received multivisceral, liver-intestinal, or isolated intestinal transplants. Each recipient received anti-thymocyte globulin induction, then tacrolimus and steroids for approximately 3 years.

Study observations and caveats: GvH clones were identified in recipient marrow, with some first appearing in ileum or blood. Individuals who had graft-donor T cell macrochimerism had allografts that showed high graft-versus-host to host-versus-graft clonal ratios.

Germline assignment: CDR1 MDHEN and CDR2 SYDVKM. CDR3 length equals 15 residues. Data came from immunoSEQ multiplex PCR; TCRdb stores just in-frame clones and leaves some out. The data hold about 97,000 clones, with roughly 91% observed a single time. Points on this clone: Its antigen is still unknown. At one of its ends the junction is not consistent with the germline gene, which may arise from a read error.

This sequence was found in a human donor who was the organ donor for an intestinal transplant. Source: unstimulated CD4+ T cells sorted from spleen or lymph node cells, taken before transplant. This chain uses TRBV28 with TRBJ2-7; 7 bases line up with TRBD1. For the CDR3, the DNA is TGTGCCAGCCTCCCCGACAGGGTGATTTCCTCCGAGCAGTACTTC. Its protein product is CASLPDRVISSEQYF.